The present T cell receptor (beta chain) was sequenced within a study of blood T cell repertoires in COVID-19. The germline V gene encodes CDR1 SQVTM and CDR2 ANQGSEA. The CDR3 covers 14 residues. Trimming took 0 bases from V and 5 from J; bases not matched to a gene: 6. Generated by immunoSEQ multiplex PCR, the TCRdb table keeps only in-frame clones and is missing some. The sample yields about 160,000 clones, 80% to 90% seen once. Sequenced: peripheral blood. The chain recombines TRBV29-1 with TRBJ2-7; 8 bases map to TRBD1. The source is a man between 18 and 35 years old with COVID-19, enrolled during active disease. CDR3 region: CSVEEQGQGHEQYF. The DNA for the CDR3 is TGCAGCGTTGAAGAACAAGGACAGGGCCACGAGCAGTACTTC.